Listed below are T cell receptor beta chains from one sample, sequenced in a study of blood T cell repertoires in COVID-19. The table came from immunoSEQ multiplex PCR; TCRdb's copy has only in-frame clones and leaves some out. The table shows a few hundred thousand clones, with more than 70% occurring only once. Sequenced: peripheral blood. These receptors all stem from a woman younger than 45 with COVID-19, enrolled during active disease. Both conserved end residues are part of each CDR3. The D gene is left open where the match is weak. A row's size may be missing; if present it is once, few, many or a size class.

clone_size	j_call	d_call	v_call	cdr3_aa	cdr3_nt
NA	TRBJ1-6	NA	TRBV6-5	CASSSGNSPLHF	TGTGCCAGCAGTTCCGGGAATTCACCCCTCCACTTT
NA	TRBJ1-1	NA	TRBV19	CASSRSANTEAFF	TGTGCCAGTAGCCGGTCCGCAAACACTGAAGCTTTCTTT
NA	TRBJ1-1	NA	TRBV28	CASLLDRNTEAFF	TGTGCCAGCCTCCTAGACAGGAACACTGAAGCTTTCTTT
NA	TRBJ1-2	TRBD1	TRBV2	CASTPDRGGYTF	TGTGCCAGCACTCCGGACAGGGGTGGCTACACCTTC
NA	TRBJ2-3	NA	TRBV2	CASQGLGTDTQYF	TGTGCCAGTCAGGGGTTGGGCACAGATACGCAGTATTTT
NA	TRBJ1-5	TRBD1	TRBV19	CASRFGTGNNQPQHF	TGTGCCAGTAGATTTGGGACAGGGAACAATCAGCCCCAGCATTTT
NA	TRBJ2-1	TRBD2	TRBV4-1	CASSQEGGSGGPWNEQFF	TGCGCCAGCAGCCAAGAAGGCGGTAGCGGGGGACCTTGGAATGAGCAGTTCTTC
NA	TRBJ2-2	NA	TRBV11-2	CASRVRGTGELFF	TGTGCCAGCAGGGTGAGGGGGACCGGGGAGCTGTTTTTT
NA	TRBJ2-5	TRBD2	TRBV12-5	CASGLGTSGRFQYF	TGTGCTAGTGGTTTAGGGACTAGCGGCCGGTTCCAGTACTTC
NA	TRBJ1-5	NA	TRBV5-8	CASSWGVDGNQPQHF	TGTGCCAGCAGCTGGGGGGTAGACGGAAATCAGCCCCAGCATTTT
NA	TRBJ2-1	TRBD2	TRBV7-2	CASSPLPGGNEQFF	TGTGCCAGCAGCCCCCTACCGGGGGGCAATGAGCAGTTCTTC
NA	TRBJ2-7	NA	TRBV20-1	CSARRDLEQYF	TGCAGTGCTAGGCGGGACTTAGAGCAGTACTTC
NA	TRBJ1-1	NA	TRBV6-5	CASSYSRGGGTEAFF	TGTGCCAGCAGTTACTCAAGGGGAGGAGGGACTGAAGCTTTCTTT
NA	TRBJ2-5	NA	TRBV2	CASRGPGLIQETQYF	TGTGCCAGCAGGGGGCCGGGCCTAATTCAAGAGACCCAGTACTTC
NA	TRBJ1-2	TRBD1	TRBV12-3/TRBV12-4	CASSLQGIYGYTF	TGTGCCAGCAGCCTACAGGGGATCTATGGCTACACCTTC
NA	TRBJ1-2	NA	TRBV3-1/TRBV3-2	CASSQGAEIGYTF	TGTGCCAGCAGCCAGGGGGCAGAGATTGGCTACACCTTC
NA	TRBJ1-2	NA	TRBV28	CASSLSLTLRGYTF	TGTGCCAGCAGTTTGTCCCTAACTCTGAGAGGCTACACCTTC
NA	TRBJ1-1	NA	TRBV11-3	CASLLKDDRLNTEAFF	TGTGCCAGCTTACTAAAGGACGACAGGCTGAACACTGAAGCTTTCTTT
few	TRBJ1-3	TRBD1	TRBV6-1	CASSEPPLKGARARNTIYF	TGTGCCAGCAGTGAACCCCCTTTGAAGGGGGCGCGGGCTAGAAACACCATATATTTT
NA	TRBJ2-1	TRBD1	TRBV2	CASSKGGIRNEQFF	TGTGCCAGCAGTAAAGGGGGCATCCGCAATGAGCAGTTCTTC
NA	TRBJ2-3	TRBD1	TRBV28	CASSSQGAADTQYF	TGTGCCAGCAGTTCACAGGGGGCGGCAGATACGCAGTATTTT
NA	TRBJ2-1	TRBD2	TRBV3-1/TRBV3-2	CASSPTSGGAYNEQFF	TGTGCCAGCAGCCCGACTAGCGGGGGGGCCTACAATGAGCAGTTCTTC
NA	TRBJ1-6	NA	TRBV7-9	CASSPSGMTPLHF	TGTGCCAGCAGCCCCAGCGGGATGACACCCCTCCACTTT
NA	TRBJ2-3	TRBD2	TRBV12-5	CASGAASGGPGDTQYF	TGTGCTAGTGGTGCGGCTAGCGGGGGGCCCGGGGATACGCAGTATTTT
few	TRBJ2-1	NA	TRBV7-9	CASSLDVRTEQFF	TGTGCCAGCAGCTTAGACGTGAGGACAGAGCAGTTCTTC
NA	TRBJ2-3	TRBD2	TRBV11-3	CASSSLSSGGSTDTQYF	TGTGCCAGCAGCTCCTTAAGTAGCGGGGGTAGCACAGATACGCAGTATTTT
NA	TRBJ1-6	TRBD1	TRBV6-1	CASSEAWTGGPLHF	TGTGCCAGCAGTGAAGCTTGGACAGGCGGACCCCTCCACTTT
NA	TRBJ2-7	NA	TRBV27	CASSLLPSGSYEQYF	TGTGCCAGCAGTTTATTACCGAGCGGCTCCTACGAGCAGTACTTC